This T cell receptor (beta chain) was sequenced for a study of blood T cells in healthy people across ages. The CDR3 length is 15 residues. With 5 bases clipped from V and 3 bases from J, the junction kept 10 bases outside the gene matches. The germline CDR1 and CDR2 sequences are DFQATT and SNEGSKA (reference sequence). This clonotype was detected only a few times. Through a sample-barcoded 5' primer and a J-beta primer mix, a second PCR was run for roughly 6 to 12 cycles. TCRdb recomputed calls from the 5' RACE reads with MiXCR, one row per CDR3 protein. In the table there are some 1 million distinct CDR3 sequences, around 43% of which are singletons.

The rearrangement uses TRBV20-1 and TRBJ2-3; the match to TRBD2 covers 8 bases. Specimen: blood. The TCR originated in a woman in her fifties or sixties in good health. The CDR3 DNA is TGCAGTGCTCCTAATCCCGGGGGGGGAACAGATACGCAGTATTTT. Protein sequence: CSAPNPGGGTDTQYF.